What follows are 14 T cell receptor beta chains derived from one specimen sequenced in a study of CD8 T cells in Susac syndrome. Random hexamers were used to reverse transcribe an amount of roughly 0.5 to 1 ug RNA. TCRdb re-analysed the immunoSEQ multiplex PCR reads in MiXCR, keeping a single row per CDR3 protein. The repertoire holds roughly 190,000 distinct CDR3 sequences, approximately 94% seen once, with approximately 0.1% in the top ten. The sample consisted of CD4+ T cells from PBMCs. The receptors were gathered from a human donor with Susac syndrome.

This clonotype was seen a single time. The CDR3 nucleotides are TGTGCCAGCAGTGAACGGGGCCGGTCCACCGGGGAGCTGTTTTTT. Translating it yields CASSERGRSTGELFF. The chain couples TRBV6-1 to TRBJ2-2; D tentatively fits TRBD1 or TRBD2 (5 bases each). CDR1 is MNHNS and CDR2 is SASEGT in the germline V gene. The CDR3 contains 15 residues. V lost 2 bases to trimming and J lost 4 bases, with 11 bases between them.

The chain combines TRBV3-1 with TRBJ2-7, with D possibly matching TRBD2 (5 bases). The CDR3 is made up of 15 amino acids. Trimming pared 4 bases from V and 4 bases from J, leaving 17 bases between. The germline V gene encodes CDR1 LGHDT and CDR2 YNNKEL (reference sequence). CDR3 region: CASSPPPGKGYEQYF. CDR3 sequence (DNA): TGTGCCAGCAGCCCACCCCCCGGGAAAGGGTACGAGCAGTACTTC.

The CDR3 DNA sequence: TGCGCCAGCAGCCAACCAGGGAGCTCCTACGAGCAGTACTTC. It encodes CASSQPGSSYEQYF. The V and J genes are TRBV4-1 and TRBJ2-7; D may match TRBD1 or TRBD2 (5 bases each). Germline-derived CDR1 and CDR2 are MGHRA and YSYEKL. This CDR3 comprises 14 residues. Trimming took off 2 bases at V and 0 bases at J, with 8 bases between the two ends.

This chain connects TRBV5-4 to TRBJ1-5; TRBD1 might be the D (6 bases). This CDR3 comprises 18 residues. Germline assignment: CDR1 SGHNT and CDR2 YYREEE (reference sequence). V was trimmed by 0 bases and J by 1 base, leaving 17 bases between them. The CDR3 sequence is CASSLETQGRVSNQPQHF. The CDR3 DNA follows: TGTGCCAGCAGCTTGGAGACCCAGGGGAGGGTGAGCAATCAGCCCCAGCATTTT.

The chain links TRBV12-3 or TRBV12-4 to TRBJ1-6; 8 bases are shared with TRBD1. Trimming at V came to 5 bases and at J to 6 bases, leaving 6 bases not matched to a gene. The CDR3 sequence is 15 residues long. The CDR3 DNA reads TGTGCCAGCAGTCTGACAGGGGTACCTAATTCACCCCTCCACTTT. This translates into CASSLTGVPNSPLHF.

This rearrangement joins TRBV12-3 or TRBV12-4 to TRBJ2-5; 11 bases are shared with TRBD2. This CDR3 comprises 17 residues. Trimming cost V 1 base and J 5 bases; bases outside gene matches: 9. The CDR3 is CASSLGGTSGAWETQYF. The CDR3 bases are TGTGCCAGCAGTTTAGGAGGGACTAGCGGCGCCTGGGAGACCCAGTACTTC.

This chain links TRBV18 with TRBJ2-5; D might be TRBD1 (6 bases). The CDR3 runs 17 residues. CDR1 is KGHSH, CDR2 LQKENI, per germline. Trimming removed 2 bases from V and 2 bases from J, with 18 bases in between. The CDR3 spells CASSPRVQGSQQETQYF. As DNA, the CDR3 is TGTGCCAGCTCACCAAGAGTCCAGGGGTCCCAACAAGAGACCCAGTACTTC.

The V and J genes are TRBV3-1 and TRBJ2-4, with a tentative D call TRBD2 (7 bases). In germline, CDR1 is LGHDT, CDR2 YNNKEL (reference sequence). The ends were cut back, 0 bases at V and 3 bases at J, with 12 bases in the middle. The CDR3 is made up of 16 amino acids. Here the CDR3 DNA reads TGTGCCAGCAGCCAAGATTGGGAGGGGGGCAAAAACATTCAGTACTTC. The encoded protein is CASSQDWEGGKNIQYF.

This rearrangement joins TRBV6-2 or TRBV6-3 to TRBJ2-3; D gene unclear. With 5 bases removed from V and 6 bases from J, the gap between germline ends came to 15 bases. This CDR3 has 14 amino acids. Germline-derived CDR1 and CDR2 are MNHEY and SVGEGT. The CDR3 bases are TGTGCCAGCAGTCGGTCCCCCCACGTCGATACGCAGTATTTT. Translating it yields CASSRSPHVDTQYF.

The genes are TRBV6-2 or TRBV6-3 and TRBJ1-1; D is unresolved. Germline CDR1 and CDR2: MNHEY and SVGEGT. V lost 7 bases and J 1 base, leaving 13 bases between the germline ends. The CDR3 has 14 residues. CDR3 in amino acids: CASMTGSRNTEAFF. The CDR3 nucleotides are TGTGCCAGCATGACGGGCTCGAGGAACACTGAAGCTTTCTTT.

The chain recombines TRBV19 with TRBJ1-6; D not certain. The germline gives CDR1 LNHDA, CDR2 SQIVND (reference sequence). The V gene lost 5 bases and the J gene lost 10 bases, with 9 bases spanning the gap. The CDR3 contains 12 residues. The CDR3 sequence: CASSVGRSPLHF. CDR3 coding DNA: TGTGCCAGTAGTGTCGGACGGTCACCCCTCCACTTT.

V usage is TRBV27 and J usage is TRBJ1-6; D is unresolved. The CDR3 spans 14 residues. The ends were cut back, 3 bases at V and 7 bases at J, with 10 bases in the middle. The germline gives CDR1 MNHEY, CDR2 SMNVEV (reference sequence). CDR3 region: CASSFRERNSPLHF. The CDR3 bases are TGTGCCAGCAGTTTCCGGGAAAGAAATTCACCCCTCCACTTT.

This clonotype came up a few times. The chain is built from TRBV12-3 or TRBV12-4 and TRBJ1-2; unclear D gene. The CDR3 length is 11 residues. V was shortened by 6 bases and J by 5 bases, with 7 bases between the two germline ends. CDR3 residues: CASSLGYGYTF. CDR3 nucleotide sequence: TGTGCCAGCAGCTTGGGGTATGGCTACACCTTC.

The chain links TRBV12-3 or TRBV12-4 to TRBJ2-1, with D perhaps matching TRBD1 (6 bases). The CDR3 is 15 amino acids. Trimming shortened V by 2 bases and J by 2 bases, and 10 bases separated the two germline ends. CDR3 DNA: TGTGCCAGCAGTTTACAGGGGATCACCTACAATGAGCAGTTCTTC. Its protein product is CASSLQGITYNEQFF.